Listed below are T cell receptor beta chains from one sample, sequenced in a study of T cells after yellow fever vaccination. In TCRdb, the 5' RACE reads were re-called with MiXCR into one record per CDR3 protein. The table records 400,000 to 450,000 distinct CDR3 sequences, roughly a sixth of them present only once. The sequencing used PBMCs, collected before the yellow fever booster vaccination. These receptors were obtained from a man younger than 35 who received the YFV17D yellow fever vaccine. CDR3s include the opening cysteine and the closing phenylalanine or tryptophan. The D gene is left open where the match is weak. Only part of the rows carry a size: once, few, many, or a class if the clone is expanded.

j_call d_call clone_size v_call cdr3_aa cdr3_nt
TRBJ2-1 NA many TRBV11-2 CASNPTPTTGYNEQFF TGTGCCAGCAACCCAACTCCCACCACAGGGTACAATGAGCAGTTCTTC
TRBJ1-1 NA NA TRBV4-1 CASSQDGRAGTEAFF TGCGCCAGCAGCCAAGATGGCAGGGCCGGTACTGAAGCTTTCTTT
TRBJ1-4 TRBD1 many TRBV12-3/TRBV12-4 CASKQGWGKLFF TGTGCCAGCAAACAGGGGTGGGGAAAACTGTTTTTT
TRBJ1-2 NA NA TRBV11-2 CASSLDGHVYGYTF TGTGCCAGCAGCTTAGATGGACACGTCTATGGCTACACCTTC
TRBJ1-1 NA few TRBV9 CASSAKGATRDTEAFF TGTGCCAGCAGCGCAAAGGGAGCGACCCGGGACACTGAAGCTTTCTTT
TRBJ1-2 NA many TRBV6-5 CASSSLRDVCGYTF TGTGCCAGCAGTTCACTCCGGGACGTTTGCGGCTACACCTTC
TRBJ2-5 TRBD2 few TRBV29-1 CSVARGSPISETQYF TGCAGCGTGGCCCGCGGGAGTCCCATTTCGGAGACCCAGTACTTC
TRBJ1-2 NA few TRBV7-2 CASSLSGENYGYTF TGTGCCAGCAGCTTATCAGGGGAGAACTATGGCTACACCTTC
TRBJ1-2 NA NA TRBV11-2 CASSDIVGRRVRTF TGTGCCAGCAGCGACATCGTAGGACGCCGTGTTCGCACCTTC
TRBJ2-2 TRBD1 NA TRBV5-1 CASSPGQGDSGELFF TGCGCCAGCAGCCCGGGACAGGGGGATTCCGGGGAGCTGTTTTTT
TRBJ1-5 TRBD1 few TRBV19 CASTGGQGLSNQPQHF TGTGCCAGTACCGGTGGACAGGGGCTTTCCAATCAGCCCCAGCATTTT
TRBJ2-7 TRBD1 few TRBV30 CAWTPGTGGEQYF TGTGCCTGGACTCCCGGGACAGGAGGCGAGCAGTACTTC
TRBJ1-2 NA NA TRBV7-2 CASSSRQLFYGYTF TGTGCCAGCAGCTCGCGACAGTTATTTTATGGCTACACCTTC